The 6 T cell receptor beta chains in this list originate from one sample, sequenced in a study of CD8+CD57+ T cells in acquired aplastic anemia listed by TCRdb under 2018. Instrument on record: Illumina HiSeq 2000. Profiling of TCR beta VDJ combinations and CDR3 sequences used genomic DNA as the template. TCRdb trimmed public reads at Q25 via fastp, called clones via MiXCR and kept in-frame beta chains. Rows are combined by CDR3 protein, so each entry shows the most common genes and DNA. The sample contains about 400,000 distinct CDR3 sequences, 60% to 80% of them found a single time. Under 4.5% of the sample rests with the top ten. The sample was sorted CD4+, CD8+, or CD8+CD57+ T cells (not recorded which) from PBMCs. The receptor source for this set is a human donor in good health, serving as a control.

The chain recombines TRBV10-3 with TRBJ2-1, with TRBD2 identical over 9 bases. J gave up 7 bases and V 7 bases, and 8 bases lay outside the gene matches. Germline V gene data show CDR1 as ENHRY and CDR2 as SYGVKD. The CDR3 length is 14 residues. The DNA of the CDR3 is TGTGCCATCAAAGGCGGGGGGGCACATAATGAGCAGTTCTTC. Its translation is CAIKGGGAHNEQFF.

This clonotype was seen only a few times. This rearrangement joins TRBV7-6 to TRBJ2-7, with D uncertain. CDR1 is SGHVS and CDR2 is FNYEAQ in the germline V gene. The CDR3 spans 13 residues. Trimming cost V 0 bases and J 6 bases, with 9 bases left between them. The CDR3 coding sequence is TGTGCCAGCAGCTTAGCCCCCACGGGCGAGCAGTACTTC. Translated: CASSLAPTGEQYF. The complete variable domain, with remaining parts taken from reference TRBV7-6 and TRBJ2-7, reads GAGVSQSPRYKVTKRGQDVALRCDPISGHVSLYWYRQALGQGPEFLTYFNYEAQQDKSGLPNDRFSAERPEGSISTLTIQRTEQRDSAMYRCASSLAPTGEQYFGPGTRLTVT.

On this clonotype: Given the absence of the conserved phenylalanine or tryptophan at the CDR3 end, a read error is likely. It is unclear where the CDR3 begins or ends on the DNA, so no DNA is shown, and the CDR3 is as TCRdb lists it. The chain combines TRBV7-8 with TRBJ1-1. In germline, CDR1 is SGHVS, CDR2 FQNEAQ. Counting both end residues, the CDR3 totals 13 amino acids. CDR3 loop: CASSVAVGQGAQY.

The chain recombines TRBV9 with TRBJ1-6; no clear D. Trimming removed 3 bases at V and 17 bases at J, with 24 bases between. Per germline, CDR1 SGDLS and CDR2 YYNGEE. There are 15 residues in the CDR3. CDR3 in amino acids: CASSASQVSDAQFHF. The CDR3 DNA sequence: TGTGCCAGCAGCGCATCTCAGGTTTCGGACGCGCAGTTCCACTTT.

Notes on this clonotype: Relative to the germline gene, one junction end is altered; a read error may explain this. The chain's CDR3 is CASRRTGVRETRYF. The DNA for the CDR3 is TGTGCCAGCAGGCGAACAGGGGTTAGGGAGACCCGGTACTTC. The V and J genes are TRBV6-1 and TRBJ2-5; 7 bases agree with TRBD1. CDR1 is MNHNS and CDR2 is SASEGT in the germline V gene. This CDR3 contains 14 residues.

CDR3 protein: CASSLSRRNYEQYF. The CDR3 bases are TGTGCCAGCAGCTTATCCCGGAGGAACTACGAGCAGTACTTC. J is TRBJ2-7 and V is TRBV5-5; perhaps TRBD2 as D (5 bases). V lost 2 bases, J lost 3 bases, and 12 bases lay in between. The CDR3 totals 14 residues. CDR1 is SGHKS, CDR2 YYEKEE, per germline (reference sequence).